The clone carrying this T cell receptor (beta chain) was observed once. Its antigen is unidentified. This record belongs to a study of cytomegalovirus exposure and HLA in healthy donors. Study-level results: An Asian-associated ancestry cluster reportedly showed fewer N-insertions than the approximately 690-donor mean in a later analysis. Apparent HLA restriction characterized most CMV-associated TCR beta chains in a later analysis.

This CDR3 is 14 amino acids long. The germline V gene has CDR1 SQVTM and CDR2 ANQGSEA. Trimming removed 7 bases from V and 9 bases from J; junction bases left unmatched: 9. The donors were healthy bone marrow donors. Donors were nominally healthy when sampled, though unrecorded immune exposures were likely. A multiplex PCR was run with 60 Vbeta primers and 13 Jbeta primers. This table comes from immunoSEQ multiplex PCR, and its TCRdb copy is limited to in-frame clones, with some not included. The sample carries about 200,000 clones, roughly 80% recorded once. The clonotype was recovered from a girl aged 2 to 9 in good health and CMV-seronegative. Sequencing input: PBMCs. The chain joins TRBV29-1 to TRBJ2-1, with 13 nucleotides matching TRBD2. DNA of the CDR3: TGCAGCGCTCTAGGACTAGCGGGAGTAGGTGAGCAGTTCTTC. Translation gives CSALGLAGVGEQFF.